This is a list of T cell receptor beta chains from one sample in a study of shared clonotypes between healthy human individuals. The repertoire was sequenced with immunoSEQ multiplex PCR; TCRdb's copy has only in-frame clones and lacks some. The sample shows some 2,500,000 clones, less than 95% of them seen only once. Material: naive CD4+ T cells from PBMCs. The source of these receptors is a man aged 18 to 30 in good health. Some clones in this sample may be carry-over from other donors' samples. CDR3s include the opening cysteine and the closing phenylalanine or tryptophan. D genes are given only for firm matches. Clone size is not always given. Where it is, it says once, few, many or a class for expanded clones.

CDR3	DNA	J	V	D	size
CSLGWAWSDYNEQFF	TGCAGCTTGGGGTGGGCCTGGAGCGACTACAATGAGCAGTTCTTC	TRBJ2-1	TRBV29-1	NA	NA
CATAGARIYNEQFF	TGTGCCACCGCCGGGGCCCGAATTTACAATGAGCAGTTCTTC	TRBJ2-1	TRBV10-3	NA	NA
CASRHPYRLNTGELFF	TGTGCCAGCAGACATCCCTACAGGTTGAACACCGGGGAGCTGTTTTTT	TRBJ2-2	TRBV11-2	NA	NA
CASSLFGSEDTQYF	TGTGCCAGCAGCCTTTTCGGGAGTGAAGATACGCAGTATTTT	TRBJ2-3	TRBV2	NA	NA
CASSRQPYNEQFF	TGTGCCAGCAGTAGACAGCCCTACAATGAGCAGTTCTTC	TRBJ2-1	TRBV28	NA	NA
CASSYSRTYGYTF	TGTGCCAGCAGTTACTCCAGAACCTATGGCTACACCTTC	TRBJ1-2	TRBV6-5	NA	NA
CASSLGWLEGGYEQYF	TGTGCCAGCAGCTTAGGTTGGCTCGAGGGAGGCTACGAGCAGTACTTC	TRBJ2-7	TRBV7-2	NA	NA
CASSLWRGYTF	TGTGCCAGCAGCTTATGGCGTGGCTACACCTTC	TRBJ1-2	TRBV11-2	NA	NA
CASSPGQGDYGYTF	TGTGCCAGCAGCCCGGGACAGGGCGACTATGGCTACACCTTC	TRBJ1-2	TRBV9	TRBD1	NA
CASSVDRGITDTQYF	TGCGCCAGCAGCGTTGACAGGGGGATCACAGATACGCAGTATTTT	TRBJ2-3	TRBV5-1	TRBD1	NA
CASSYTGPNEKLFF	TGTGCCAGCAGCTATACAGGCCCTAATGAAAAACTGTTTTTT	TRBJ1-4	TRBV11-2	NA	NA
CASSLSGSLTSYEQYF	TGTGCCAGCAGCTTGAGCGGGTCCCTCACCTCCTACGAGCAGTACTTC	TRBJ2-7	TRBV5-4	NA	NA
CASSVVGSTDTQYF	TGTGCCAGCAGCGTAGTTGGAAGCACAGATACGCAGTATTTT	TRBJ2-3	TRBV9	NA	NA
CASSRDAGGEQFF	TGTGCCAGCAGCCGGGACGCTGGGGGTGAGCAGTTCTTC	TRBJ2-1	TRBV5-4	NA	NA
CAWDRGNLVNQPQHF	TGTGCCTGGGACCGGGGGAATTTAGTCAATCAGCCCCAGCATTTT	TRBJ1-5	TRBV30	NA	NA
CASSLTSGDTEAFF	TGCGCCAGCAGCTTGACCAGTGGAGACACTGAAGCTTTCTTT	TRBJ1-1	TRBV5-1	NA	NA
CASSDYTTGNIQYF	TGTGCCAGCAGTGATTATACGACAGGGAACATTCAGTACTTC	TRBJ2-4	TRBV25-1	TRBD1	NA
CASSVEVRAGVETQYF	TGTGCCAGCAGCGTAGAAGTCCGAGCGGGAGTTGAGACCCAGTACTTC	TRBJ2-5	TRBV9	TRBD2	NA
CASSRDPGPYEQYF	TGTGCCAGCAGTAGGGATCCGGGCCCCTACGAGCAGTACTTC	TRBJ2-7	TRBV6-5	NA	NA
CASSSLRDSTYEQYF	TGCGCCAGCAGCTCTCTCCGGGACAGCACCTACGAGCAGTACTTC	TRBJ2-7	TRBV5-1	TRBD1	NA
CASSLLSYLNTGELFF	TGTGCCAGCAGCTTACTCAGCTATTTGAACACCGGGGAGCTGTTTTTT	TRBJ2-2	TRBV7-2	NA	NA
CASSGDGTRLSEQYF	TGTGCCAGCAGCGGAGATGGGACTAGACTTTCCGAGCAGTACTTC	TRBJ2-7	TRBV7-2	TRBD2	NA
CASSPREAVNTGELFF	TGTGCCAGCTCACCGAGGGAAGCGGTTAACACCGGGGAGCTGTTTTTT	TRBJ2-2	TRBV18	NA	NA
CSAGGYEQYF	TGCAGTGCTGGGGGGTACGAGCAGTACTTC	TRBJ2-7	TRBV20-1	NA	NA
CATSRDSRRGGYTF	TGTGCCACCAGCAGAGATAGCAGGAGAGGTGGCTACACCTTC	TRBJ1-2	TRBV15	NA	NA
CASGDSGMGTDTQYF	TGTGCCAGCGGGGATAGCGGGATGGGCACAGATACGCAGTATTTT	TRBJ2-3	TRBV6-4	TRBD2	NA
CASSEIFESTGEQFF	TGTGCCAGCAGTGAAATCTTCGAGAGTACCGGGGAGCAGTTCTTC	TRBJ2-1	TRBV6-1	NA	NA
CASRPTGTETQYF	TGTGCCAGCAGACCGACAGGGACGGAGACCCAGTACTTC	TRBJ2-5	TRBV27	TRBD1	NA
CASSKTGASYEQYF	TGTGCCAGCAGTAAGACTGGGGCCTCCTACGAGCAGTACTTC	TRBJ2-7	TRBV9	NA	NA
CASSVSGATEAFF	TGTGCCAGCAGCGTATCAGGAGCCACTGAAGCTTTCTTT	TRBJ1-1	TRBV28	NA	few
CATSREVGSNEQYF	TGTGCCACCAGCAGAGAGGTTGGGTCCAACGAGCAGTACTTC	TRBJ2-7	TRBV15	NA	NA
CASSLTISGSVNEQFF	TGTGCCAGCAGCTTGACAATTAGCGGGAGTGTGAATGAGCAGTTCTTC	TRBJ2-1	TRBV11-2	TRBD2	NA
CASSTPGRQDQPQHF	TGTGCCAGTAGTACCCCGGGACGGCAGGATCAGCCCCAGCATTTT	TRBJ1-5	TRBV19	NA	NA
CASSKVLRETLKELPYEQYF	TGTGCCAGCAGCAAAGTTCTGCGGGAGACCCTAAAGGAACTCCCCTACGAGCAGTACTTC	TRBJ2-7	TRBV21-1	NA	NA
CASSLEDRDTDTQYF	TGTGCCAGCAGCTTGGAAGACAGGGACACAGATACGCAGTATTTT	TRBJ2-3	TRBV11-1	TRBD1	NA
CASSGEGITDTQYF	TGTGCCAGCAGCGGGGAGGGGATCACAGATACGCAGTATTTT	TRBJ2-3	TRBV11-3	TRBD2	NA
CASSVGLAGWTDTQYF	TGTGCCAGCAGCGTAGGGCTAGCGGGATGGACAGATACGCAGTATTTT	TRBJ2-3	TRBV9	TRBD2	NA
CASSILAGGPSGELFF	TGTGCCAGTAGTATCCTAGCGGGAGGGCCCTCCGGGGAGCTGTTTTTT	TRBJ2-2	TRBV19	TRBD2	once
CASSLGVYGYTF	TGCGCCAGCAGCTTGGGAGTCTATGGCTACACCTTC	TRBJ1-2	TRBV5-1	NA	NA
CASGINYEQYF	TGTGCCAGCGGAATCAATTACGAGCAGTACTTC	TRBJ2-7	TRBV6-5	NA	NA
CTSSQSGGGDTEAFF	TGCACCAGCAGCCAATCAGGGGGCGGCGACACTGAAGCTTTCTTT	TRBJ1-1	TRBV1	NA	NA
CASSRTGESTDTQYF	TGCGCCAGCAGCCGGACAGGGGAAAGCACAGATACGCAGTATTTT	TRBJ2-3	TRBV5-1	TRBD1	NA
CASSSGVNTEAFF	TGTGCCAGCAGTTCAGGGGTGAACACTGAAGCTTTCTTT	TRBJ1-1	TRBV6-6	NA	NA
CASSVGAVDTDTQYF	TGTGCCAGCAGCGTAGGGGCTGTTGACACAGATACGCAGTATTTT	TRBJ2-3	TRBV9	NA	NA
CASSPTGGGPNTIYF	TGCGCCAGCAGCCCGACAGGGGGAGGACCAAACACCATATATTTT	TRBJ1-3	TRBV5-1	TRBD1	NA
CASSFTAGEDTQYF	TGTGCCAGCAGCTTCACCGCGGGAGAAGATACGCAGTATTTT	TRBJ2-3	TRBV11-3	TRBD2	NA
CASGHGTVNYGYTF	TGTGCCAGCGGTCACGGGACGGTGAACTATGGCTACACCTTC	TRBJ1-2	TRBV28	NA	NA
CASSLDGGGNQPQHF	TGTGCCAGCAGCTTAGATGGGGGGGGGAATCAGCCCCAGCATTTT	TRBJ1-5	TRBV11-2	NA	NA
CASSQAVVGGELFF	TGTGCCAGCAGCCAAGCCGTCGTGGGCGGGGAGCTGTTTTTT	TRBJ2-2	TRBV14	NA	NA
CASSPQGKFYNEQFF	TGCGCCAGCAGTCCTCAGGGTAAATTTTACAATGAGCAGTTCTTC	TRBJ2-1	TRBV4-3	NA	once
CASSWGPRAPEAFF	TGCGCCAGCAGCTGGGGTCCCCGCGCTCCTGAAGCTTTCTTT	TRBJ1-1	TRBV5-1	NA	NA
CASSGTGYGYTF	TGTGCCAGCAGCGGGACGGGCTATGGCTACACCTTC	TRBJ1-2	TRBV2	NA	NA
CASSYSRSGSYEQYF	TGTGCCAGCAGTTACTCGAGGAGCGGGAGTTACGAGCAGTACTTC	TRBJ2-7	TRBV6-5	TRBD2	NA
CASSDGTDQSTDTQYF	TGTGCCAGCAGCGATGGGACAGATCAATCCACAGATACGCAGTATTTT	TRBJ2-3	TRBV5-4	TRBD1	NA
CAWSVLSGPGVYGYTF	TGTGCCTGGAGTGTACTGTCGGGCCCCGGGGTCTATGGCTACACCTTC	TRBJ1-2	TRBV30	NA	NA
CASSLRAGPTEAFF	TGTGCCAGCTCACTAAGGGCAGGGCCCACTGAAGCTTTCTTT	TRBJ1-1	TRBV18	NA	NA
CASSPDGQRTYEQYF	TGTGCCAGCAGCCCGGACGGACAAAGAACCTACGAGCAGTACTTC	TRBJ2-7	TRBV5-6	NA	NA